The count of the clone carrying this TCR beta chain is one. Its antigen is unidentified. This sample was included in a study of shared clonotypes between healthy human individuals. The overall study: CD4 naive and CD4 memory each took three plates per donor, while CD8 naive took two and CD8 memory one. Study outcomes and limitations: The study found roughly 5% of naive CD4 clonotypes shared across several donors. Relative to memory subsets, naive subsets generally showed larger estimated richness.

CDR1 is SGHAT and CDR2 is FQNNGV in the germline V gene. The V and J ends lost 2 bases and 5 bases respectively, with 7 bases between them. The CDR3 totals 13 residues. In the naive CD8 group, cells lacked CD45RO and were positively selected for CCR7, so terminally differentiated effector memory CD45RA+ cells were left out. Profiled with immunoSEQ multiplex PCR; TCRdb holds only in-frame clones, not every one. The sample comprises 1.5 million to 2.5 million clones, around 96% of which are singletons, and 1% to 1.5% rests with the top ten. The genes are TRBV11-2 and TRBJ2-1; no firm D call. Source material: naive CD8+ T cells sorted from blood. This clonotype was obtained from a man aged 18-30 years in good health. The CDR3: CASSLTTHNEQFF. The CDR3 DNA reads TGTGCCAGCAGCTTAACGACGCACAATGAGCAGTTCTTC.